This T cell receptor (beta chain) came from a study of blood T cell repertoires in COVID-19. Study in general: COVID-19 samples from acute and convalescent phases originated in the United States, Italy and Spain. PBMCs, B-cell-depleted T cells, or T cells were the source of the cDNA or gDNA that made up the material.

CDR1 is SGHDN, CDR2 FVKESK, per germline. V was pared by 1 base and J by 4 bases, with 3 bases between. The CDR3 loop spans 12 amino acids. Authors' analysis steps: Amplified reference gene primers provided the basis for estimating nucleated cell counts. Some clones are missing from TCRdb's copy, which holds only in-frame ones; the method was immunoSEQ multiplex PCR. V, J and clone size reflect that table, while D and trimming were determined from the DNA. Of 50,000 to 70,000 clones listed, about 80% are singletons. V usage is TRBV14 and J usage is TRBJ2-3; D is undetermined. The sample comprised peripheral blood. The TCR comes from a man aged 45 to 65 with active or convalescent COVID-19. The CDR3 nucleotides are TGTGCCAGCAGCCAAGTCGCAGATACGCAGTATTTT. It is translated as CASSQVADTQYF.